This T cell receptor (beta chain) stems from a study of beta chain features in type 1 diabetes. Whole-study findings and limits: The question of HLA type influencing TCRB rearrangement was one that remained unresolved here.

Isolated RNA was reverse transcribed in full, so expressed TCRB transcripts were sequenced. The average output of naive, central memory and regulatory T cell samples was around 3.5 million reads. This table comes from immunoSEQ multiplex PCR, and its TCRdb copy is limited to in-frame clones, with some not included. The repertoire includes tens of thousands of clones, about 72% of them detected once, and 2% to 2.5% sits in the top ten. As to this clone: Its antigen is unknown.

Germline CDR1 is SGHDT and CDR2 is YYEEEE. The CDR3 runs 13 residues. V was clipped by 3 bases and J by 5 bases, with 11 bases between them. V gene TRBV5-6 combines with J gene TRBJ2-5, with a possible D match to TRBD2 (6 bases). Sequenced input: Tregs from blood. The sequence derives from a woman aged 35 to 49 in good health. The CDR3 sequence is CASSSGGRETQYF. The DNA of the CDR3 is TGTGCCAGCAGCTCTGGTGGGAGGGAGACCCAGTACTTC. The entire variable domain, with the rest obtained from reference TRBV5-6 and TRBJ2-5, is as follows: DAGVTQSPTHLIKTRGQQVTLRCSPKSGHDTVSWYQQALGQGPQFIFQYYEEEERQRGNFPDRFSGHQFPNYSSELNVNALLLGDSALYLCASSSGGRETQYFGPGTRLLVL.